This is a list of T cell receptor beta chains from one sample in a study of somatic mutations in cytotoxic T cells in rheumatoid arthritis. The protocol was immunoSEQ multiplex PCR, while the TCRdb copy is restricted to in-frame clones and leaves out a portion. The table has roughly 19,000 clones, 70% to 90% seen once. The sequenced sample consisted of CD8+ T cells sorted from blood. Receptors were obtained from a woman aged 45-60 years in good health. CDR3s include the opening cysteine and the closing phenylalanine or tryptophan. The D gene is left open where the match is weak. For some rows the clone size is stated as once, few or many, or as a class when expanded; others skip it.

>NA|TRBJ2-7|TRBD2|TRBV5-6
TGTGCCAGCAGCGTAGCCGCAGCGGGGGATTACGAGCAGTACTTC
CASSVAAAGDYEQYF
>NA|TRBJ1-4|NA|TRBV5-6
TGTGCCAGCAGCCCAAGAGCGGGACCTCTTGAAAAACTGTTTTTT
CASSPRAGPLEKLFF
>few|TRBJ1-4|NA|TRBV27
TGTGCCAGCAGTCCCCTCCGGGGGGAAGTCACTAATGAAAAACTGTTTTTT
CASSPLRGEVTNEKLFF
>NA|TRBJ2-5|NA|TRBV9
TGTGCCAGCAGCGTAGGCGACAACCAAGAGACCCAGTACTTC
CASSVGDNQETQYF
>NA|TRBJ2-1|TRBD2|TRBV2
TGTGCCAGCAGGGACGGGGGGGCTCGGAATGAGCAGTTCTTC
CASRDGGARNEQFF
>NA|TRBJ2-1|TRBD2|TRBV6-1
TGTGCCAGCAGTGTAGGCGGGCCGGGGGGCAATGAGCAGTTCTTC
CASSVGGPGGNEQFF
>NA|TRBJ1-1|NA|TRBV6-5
TGTGCCAGCAGTTACGTCTGGAACACTGAAGCTTTCTTT
CASSYVWNTEAFF
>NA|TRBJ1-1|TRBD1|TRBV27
TGTGCCAGCAGTACCAGACAGGGAGGGGAAACTGAAGCTTTCTTT
CASSTRQGGETEAFF
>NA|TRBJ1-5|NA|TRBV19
TGTGCCAGTAGTACATTGGTCCAGCCCCAGCATTTT
CASSTLVQPQHF
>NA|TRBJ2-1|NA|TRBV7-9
TGTGCCAGCAGGCGGGACTACAATGAGCAGTTCTTC
CASRRDYNEQFF
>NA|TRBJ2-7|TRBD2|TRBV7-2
TGTGCCAGCAGCTCAGGACTAGCGGGCTACTACGAGCAGTACTTC
CASSSGLAGYYEQYF
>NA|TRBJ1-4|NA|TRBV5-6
TGTGCCAGCAGCTCCCATCTGGACCGCCTCGGAGGGGAAAAACTGTTTTTT
CASSSHLDRLGGEKLFF
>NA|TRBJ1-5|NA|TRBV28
TGTGCCAGCAGTGACACCGGGCTGAACAATCAGCCCCAGCATTTT
CASSDTGLNNQPQHF
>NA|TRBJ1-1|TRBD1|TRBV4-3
TGCGCCAGCAGCCCTAAGGACAGGGTGAACACTGAAGCTTTCTTT
CASSPKDRVNTEAFF
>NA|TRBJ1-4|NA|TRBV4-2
TGTGCCAGCAGCCAAGAAGGGACGGGGCGCGATGAAAAACTGTTTTTT
CASSQEGTGRDEKLFF
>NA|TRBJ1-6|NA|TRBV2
TGTGCCAGCAGTGAAGGACCTTATAATTCACCCCTCCACTTT
CASSEGPYNSPLHF
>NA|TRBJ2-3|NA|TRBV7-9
TGTGCCAGCGAAGGGCTAGTTTCAGATACGCAGTATTTT
CASEGLVSDTQYF
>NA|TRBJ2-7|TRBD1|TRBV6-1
TGTGCCAGCCCAGGACAGGGCCATCTCGAGCAGTACTTC
CASPGQGHLEQYF
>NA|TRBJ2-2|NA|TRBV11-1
TGTGCCAGCAGCTTATCGGGGGGCGACACCGGGGAGCTGTTTTTT
CASSLSGGDTGELFF
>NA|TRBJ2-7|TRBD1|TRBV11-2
TGTGCCAGCAGCTGGGGACAGGGGGGGAACGAGCAGTACTTC
CASSWGQGGNEQYF
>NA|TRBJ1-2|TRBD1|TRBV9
TGTGCCAGCAGCTCCCGACAGGGAAATATTGGAATTGATGGCTACACCTTC
CASSSRQGNIGIDGYTF
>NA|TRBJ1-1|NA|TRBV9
TGTGCCAGCAGCGTAGAGGTGACAGGTCATCCTGAAGCTTTCTTT
CASSVEVTGHPEAFF
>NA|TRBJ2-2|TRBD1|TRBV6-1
TGTGCCAGCAGTGGAACCTTGGGACAGGGGATCGGGGAGCTGTTTTTT
CASSGTLGQGIGELFF
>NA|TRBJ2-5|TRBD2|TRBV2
TGTGCCAGCAGTGAATCAGCTAGCGGGGGGGAAGAGACCCAGTACTTC
CASSESASGGEETQYF
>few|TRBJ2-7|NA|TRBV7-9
TGTGCCAGCAGCTTCCCGCAGGGGAGGGTAGAGCAGTACTTC
CASSFPQGRVEQYF
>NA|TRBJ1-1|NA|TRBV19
TGTGCCAGTACTAACGGCAGTCCTGAAGCTTTCTTT
CASTNGSPEAFF